What follows are 32 T cell receptor beta chains derived from one specimen sequenced in a study of cytomegalovirus exposure and HLA in healthy donors. PCR used 60 Vbeta primers and 13 Jbeta primers. Libraries were prepared by immunoSEQ multiplex PCR; TCRdb keeps only in-frame clonotypes and omits some of them. The sample includes roughly 290,000 clones, about 80% of them seen just once. Sequencing used PBMCs. The receptors come from a girl aged 2-9 years in good health and CMV-seronegative.

The V call is TRBV9, the J call TRBJ2-5; a weak D match, TRBD1 (5 bases). The J call may be faulty, since TRBJ2-7 better matches the DNA end. This CDR3 comprises 14 residues. The germline V gene has CDR1 SGDLS and CDR2 YYNGEE. The CDR3 sequence: CASSVEAQAYEQYF. The CDR3, as DNA: TGTGCCAGCAGCGTAGAGGCACAGGCCTACGAGCAGTACTTC.

V and J are TRBV5-1 and TRBJ2-3; TRBD2 matches at 12 bases. Germline-derived CDR1 and CDR2 are SGHRS and YFSETQ. The CDR3 has 17 residues. J gave up 4 bases and V 2 bases, and 8 bases lay outside the gene matches. The CDR3 region has the DNA TGCGCCAGCAGCTTTACGGCTAGCGGGAGGGCCTCAGATACGCAGTATTTT. As protein: CASSFTASGRASDTQYF. The complete variable domain, with remaining parts taken from reference TRBV5-1 and TRBJ2-3, reads KAGVTQTPRYLIKTRGQQVTLSCSPISGHRSVSWYQQTPGQGLQFLFEYFSETQRNKGNFPGRFSGRQFSNSRSEMNVSTLELGDSALYLCASSFTASGRASDTQYFGPGTRLTVL.

The gene calls are TRBV2 and TRBJ2-7, with 7 bases that match TRBD1. V gave up 11 bases and J gave up 0 bases; unmatched junction bases: 7. Germline V gene lookup returns CDR1 SNHLY and CDR2 FYNNEI. The CDR3 has 13 residues. CDR3 in DNA: TGTGCCTTAAGGACAGGCGGCTCCTACGAGCAGTACTTC. Its translation: CALRTGGSYEQYF.

The CDR3 is CASEPRVWDNSPLHF. The CDR3 DNA reads TGTGCCTCAGAACCCAGGGTATGGGATAATTCACCCCTCCACTTT. The chain recombines TRBV30 with TRBJ1-6; tentatively, D is TRBD1 (5 bases). The length of the CDR3 is 15 residues. Trimming took off 7 bases at V and 5 bases at J, with 18 bases between the two ends. CDR1 is GTSNPN and CDR2 is SVGIG in the germline V gene (reference sequence). Together with reference TRBV30 and TRBJ1-6, the CDR3 gives the full variable domain: SQTIHQWPATLVQPVGSPLSLECTVEGTSNPNLYWYRQAAGRGLQLLFYSVGIGQISSEVPQNLSASRPQDRQFILSSKKLLLSDSGFYLCASEPRVWDNSPLHFGNGTRLTVT.

This chain connects TRBV5-1 to TRBJ1-1; TRBD1 is a possible D gene (5 bases). Germline V lookup: CDR1 SGHRS, CDR2 YFSETQ. The germline V and J ends were trimmed by 0 bases and 1 base, with 19 bases remaining between them. The CDR3 is 18 amino acids. The CDR3 loop reads CASSLEGRRRQQNTEAFF. The CDR3, as DNA: TGCGCCAGCAGCTTGGAGGGTCGTCGGAGACAGCAGAACACTGAAGCTTTCTTT.

This clone was counted a few times. The V gene is TRBV30, the J gene TRBJ1-1, with no clear D. V was cut by 0 bases and J by 5 bases, with 16 bases left in between. Germline V CDR1 and CDR2: GTSNPN, SVGIG (reference sequence). The CDR3 is 15 amino acids. CDR3 nucleotides: TGTGCCTGGAGTGTGTCGGTTATTCGGGGAACTGAAGCTTTCTTT. This translates into CAWSVSVIRGTEAFF.

V usage is TRBV2 and J usage is TRBJ1-1; 11 bases are shared with TRBD1. The V gene end was trimmed by 11 bases and the J gene end by 7 bases; junction bases not matched to a gene: 3. CDR1 and CDR2 from the germline V gene are SNHLY and FYNNEI. CDR3 length: 11 amino acids. CDR3 region: CAGQGASEAFF. DNA of the CDR3: TGTGCCGGACAGGGGGCGAGTGAAGCTTTCTTT.

This clone was observed once. J is TRBJ1-4 and V is TRBV5-6, with TRBD1 identical over 7 bases. The CDR3 spans 16 residues. Trimming at V came to 0 bases and at J to 5 bases, leaving 7 bases not matched to a gene. The V gene's germline CDR1 is SGHDT and CDR2 YYEEEE. The CDR3, as DNA: TGTGCCAGCAGCTTGGGTGGAGGGGGCCCCAATGAAAAACTGTTTTTT. Amino acid sequence: CASSLGGGGPNEKLFF.

The V and J genes are TRBV2 and TRBJ1-1; D not certain. Germline values: CDR1 SNHLY, CDR2 FYNNEI. The CDR3 spans 14 residues. The V and J ends lost 4 bases and 2 bases respectively, with 11 bases between them. Here the CDR3 reads CASSGRPGNTEAFF. CDR3 DNA sequence: TGTGCCAGCAGTGGGAGACCGGGAAACACTGAAGCTTTCTTT.

The genes are TRBV6-1 and TRBJ1-3, with D uncertain. The germline V and J ends were trimmed by 11 bases and 0 bases, with 11 bases remaining between them. Per germline, CDR1 MNHNS and CDR2 SASEGT. CDR3 size: 13 residues. The CDR3 nucleotides are TGTGCCGCCGGGTCGAGCTCTGGAAACACCATATATTTT. It yields the protein CAAGSSSGNTIYF.

The rearrangement uses TRBV7-3 and TRBJ2-3; weak D call: TRBD1 (6 bases). V gave up 2 bases and J gave up 7 bases, with 16 bases separating them. The length of the CDR3 is 15 residues. The germline V gene encodes CDR1 SGHTA and CDR2 FQGTGA. The CDR3 loop reads CASSLSGQGLNTQYF. CDR3 in DNA: TGTGCCAGCAGCTTATCTGGGCAGGGGCTCAATACGCAGTATTTT.

The chain is built from TRBV18 and TRBJ1-6; 7 bases fit TRBD1. The CDR3 contains 16 residues. Per the germline V gene, CDR1 is KGHSH and CDR2 is LQKENI. V lost 6 bases, J lost 7 bases, and 12 bases stayed unmatched. The CDR3 DNA reads TGTGCCAGCTCGCCCCGAGAACAGGGGTTAAATTCACCCCTCCACTTT. This translates into CASSPREQGLNSPLHF. The full variable domain, with the rest looked up from reference TRBV18 and TRBJ1-6, is NAGVMQNPRHLVRRRGQEARLRCSPMKGHSHVYWYRQLPEEGLKFMVYLQKENIIDESGMPKERFSAEFPKEGPSILRIQQVVRGDSAAYFCASSPREQGLNSPLHFGNGTRLTVT.

This clone was seen a handful of times. V is TRBV28 and J is TRBJ2-1; 8 bases align to TRBD1. V lost 4 bases and J lost 9; bases outside the gene matches: 8. This CDR3 is built from 14 residues. Germline V gene data show CDR1 as MDHEN and CDR2 as SYDVKM. CDR3 bases: TGTGCCAGCAGTTCGCGGACAGGGCATCGTGAGCAGTTCTTC. Translation: CASSSRTGHREQFF.

The genes are TRBV7-6 and TRBJ1-2; 7 nucleotides match TRBD1. CDR1 and CDR2 (germline): SGHVS, FNYEAQ. The CDR3 extends over 15 amino acids. The V segment lost 1 base and the J segment 5 bases; nucleotides outside the gene matches: 7. The CDR3 DNA reads as TGTGCCAGCAGCTTAGGGATCGACAGGGAGTATGGCTACACCTTC. Protein sequence: CASSLGIDREYGYTF.

In this sample, this clone turned up once. V is TRBV2 and J is TRBJ2-5; D possibly corresponds to TRBD1 (5 bases). The DNA end is more similar to TRBJ2-7, so the J call may be wrong. The CDR3 has 12 residues. Germline V gives CDR1 SNHLY, CDR2 FYNNEI. The CDR3 DNA follows: TGTGCCACCCGAGACAGTACCTACGAGCAGTACTTC. Protein product: CATRDSTYEQYF.

V gene TRBV27 combines with J gene TRBJ2-2; D is perhaps TRBD2 (6 bases). V was trimmed by 6 bases and J by 4 bases, leaving 18 bases between them. Germline CDR1 MNHEY, CDR2 SMNVEV (reference sequence). The CDR3 sequence is 16 residues long. The CDR3 nucleotides read TGTGCCAGCAGCCCATGGGCGGGGATGGCCACCGGGGAGCTGTTTTTT. This sequence encodes CASSPWAGMATGELFF.

The J gene is TRBJ2-7, the V gene TRBV6-1; a possible D gene is TRBD1 (5 bases). The CDR3 spans 14 residues. The V gene's germline CDR1 is MNHNS and CDR2 SASEGT. Trimming shortened V by 6 bases and J by 1 base, and 13 bases separated the two germline ends. CDR3 sequence: CASSLQTESYEQYF. As DNA, the CDR3 is TGTGCCAGCAGCTTACAGACAGAATCCTACGAGCAGTACTTC.

The rearrangement uses TRBV28 and TRBJ2-5; D remains unclear. The CDR3 has 13 amino acids. CDR1 and CDR2 from the germline V gene are MDHEN and SYDVKM. Trimming took 3 bases from V and 2 from J, leaving 7 bases between them. CDR3 sequence (DNA): TGTGCCAGCAGTTTTTCGGGTCAAGAGACCCAGTACTTC. It encodes CASSFSGQETQYF.

This chain joins TRBV10-3 and TRBJ1-2, with 8 bases aligning to TRBD1. CDR1 and CDR2 from the germline V gene are ENHRY and SYGVKD. This CDR3 contains 14 residues. J was trimmed by 0 bases and V by 10 bases; bases with no gene match: 7. CDR3 DNA sequence: TGTGCCACGCGCCCGACAGGGGCTAACTATGGCTACACCTTC. The encoded protein is CATRPTGANYGYTF.

A single count supports this clone. The chain carries TRBV28 and TRBJ2-7, with 14 positions matching TRBD2. CDR1 is MDHEN, CDR2 SYDVKM, per germline. CDR3 length equals 15 residues. V lost 6 bases, J lost 7 bases, and 8 bases stayed unmatched. The CDR3 protein is CASRGGLAGVGEQYF. The CDR3 DNA reads as TGTGCCAGCAGAGGGGGACTAGCGGGAGTAGGTGAGCAGTACTTC. Based on the CDR3 plus reference TRBV28 and TRBJ2-7, the full variable domain is DVKVTQSSRYLVKRTGEKVFLECVQDMDHENMFWYRQDPGLGLRLIYFSYDVKMKEKGDIPEGYSVSREKKERFSLILESASTNQTSMYLCASRGGLAGVGEQYFGPGTRLTVT.

The chain uses TRBV11-2 and TRBJ2-2; D may be TRBD2 (5 bases). Germline V gene data show CDR1 as SGHAT and CDR2 as FQNNGV. The length of the CDR3 is 16 residues. Trimming took 1 base from V and 1 from J, leaving 10 bases between them. CDR3 in DNA: TGTGCCAGCAGCTTAGTTATCGGGGTGAACACCGGGGAGCTGTTTTTT. Translating it yields CASSLVIGVNTGELFF.

This chain connects TRBV28 to TRBJ1-2; 7 nucleotides match TRBD1. The V gene end was trimmed by 6 bases and the J gene end by 6 bases; junction bases not matched to a gene: 16. The CDR3 contains 16 residues. Germline assignment: CDR1 MDHEN and CDR2 SYDVKM. The CDR3 coding sequence is TGTGCCAGCAGCTTAAAGAAAAGGGGGCCTGAAGATGGCTACACCTTC. Protein: CASSLKKRGPEDGYTF.

On this clone: The identical CDR3 is also encoded by other nucleotide sequences in the sample. The CDR3 reads CASSYGQGAYEQYF. The CDR3 nucleotides read TGTGCCAGCAGTTACGGACAGGGGGCTTACGAGCAGTACTTC. The chain has TRBV6-5 and TRBJ2-7; TRBD1 matches at 11 bases. Germline V gene lookup returns CDR1 MNHEY and CDR2 SVGAGI. This CDR3 spans 14 amino acids. After removal of 2 bases from V and 4 bases from J, the junction contained 1 base not matched to a gene.

Regarding this clone: Mismatch with germline at one junction end may stem from a read error. The chain is built from TRBV6-1 and TRBJ1-1; 7 positions agree with TRBD1. The germline CDR1 and CDR2 sequences are MNHNS and SASEGT. The CDR3 runs 15 residues. The CDR3 spells CVSTDRVGEQSEAFF. The CDR3 DNA reads TGTGTCAGCACAGACAGGGTCGGGGAACAGTCTGAAGCTTTCTTT.

This chain connects TRBV7-9 to TRBJ1-2; TRBD1 is a possible D gene (5 bases). Germline assignment: CDR1 SEHNR and CDR2 FQNEAQ (reference sequence). The V gene lost 2 bases and the J gene lost 7 bases, with 14 bases spanning the gap. The CDR3 spans 14 residues. The chain's CDR3 is CASSLSAGWIGYTF. CDR3 bases: TGTGCCAGCAGCTTATCGGCAGGGTGGATTGGCTACACCTTC.

The chain employs TRBV28 and TRBJ1-5; D is unresolved. The length of the CDR3 is 11 residues. The V and J ends lost 5 bases and 9 bases respectively, with 8 bases between them. The germline gives CDR1 MDHEN, CDR2 SYDVKM. The chain's CDR3 is CASSPAGPQHF. The CDR3 DNA sequence: TGTGCCAGCAGTCCGGCGGGGCCCCAGCATTTT.

V and J are TRBV7-7 and TRBJ2-1; D is perhaps TRBD2 (6 bases). V was cut by 1 base and J by 6 bases, with 16 bases left in between. The germline V gene has CDR1 SSHAT and CDR2 FNYEAQ (reference sequence). The CDR3 runs to 16 residues. CDR3 in DNA: TGTGCCAGCAGCTTAGGGGTGGGGCAGGGAGGCAATGAGCAGTTCTTC. Protein product: CASSLGVGQGGNEQFF.

CDR3 amino acids: CASRTLAGAGNEQFF. The CDR3 bases are TGTGCCAGCAGAACCTTAGCGGGAGCGGGGAATGAGCAGTTCTTC. The chain combines TRBV6-5 with TRBJ2-1; 9 bases line up with TRBD2. Per the germline V gene, CDR1 is MNHEY and CDR2 is SVGAGI. The CDR3 extends over 15 amino acids. The V segment lost 6 bases and the J segment 7 bases; nucleotides outside the gene matches: 10.

The chain joins TRBV2 to TRBJ2-5; possibly TRBD2 for D (5 bases). Germline V lookup: CDR1 SNHLY, CDR2 FYNNEI. The CDR3 is made up of 12 amino acids. Trimming cost V 5 bases and J 3 bases, with 7 bases left between them. CDR3 region: CASSWGEETQYF. The CDR3 DNA follows: TGTGCCAGCAGTTGGGGAGAAGAGACCCAGTACTTC.

The gene calls are TRBV7-9 and TRBJ1-5; 9 bases fit TRBD1. Germline V gene lookup returns CDR1 SEHNR and CDR2 FQNEAQ (reference sequence). This CDR3 has 15 amino acids. V shed 5 bases, J shed 1 base, and the junction held 3 bases outside the gene matches. CDR3 sequence (DNA): TGTGCCAGCAGCCGTACAGGGGGCAGCAATCAGCCCCAGCATTTT. This encodes CASSRTGGSNQPQHF.

The V gene is TRBV10-3, the J gene TRBJ2-1; TRBD2 agrees at 10 bases. With V trimmed by 11 bases and J by 5 bases, 9 bases remained unmatched. Germline V gene sequence: CDR1 ENHRY, CDR2 SYGVKD. The CDR3 is 14 residues long. The CDR3 here is CAVTGTSVNNEQFF. The CDR3 DNA sequence: TGTGCCGTCACCGGGACTAGCGTTAACAATGAGCAGTTCTTC.

The chain joins TRBV20-1 to TRBJ1-1; the match to TRBD1 covers 9 bases. CDR3 size: 11 residues. The germline gives CDR1 DFQATT, CDR2 SNEGSKA (reference sequence). The DNA of the CDR3 is TGCAGGGGACAGGGTGGCACTGAAGCTTTCTTT. It translates to CRGQGGTEAFF.